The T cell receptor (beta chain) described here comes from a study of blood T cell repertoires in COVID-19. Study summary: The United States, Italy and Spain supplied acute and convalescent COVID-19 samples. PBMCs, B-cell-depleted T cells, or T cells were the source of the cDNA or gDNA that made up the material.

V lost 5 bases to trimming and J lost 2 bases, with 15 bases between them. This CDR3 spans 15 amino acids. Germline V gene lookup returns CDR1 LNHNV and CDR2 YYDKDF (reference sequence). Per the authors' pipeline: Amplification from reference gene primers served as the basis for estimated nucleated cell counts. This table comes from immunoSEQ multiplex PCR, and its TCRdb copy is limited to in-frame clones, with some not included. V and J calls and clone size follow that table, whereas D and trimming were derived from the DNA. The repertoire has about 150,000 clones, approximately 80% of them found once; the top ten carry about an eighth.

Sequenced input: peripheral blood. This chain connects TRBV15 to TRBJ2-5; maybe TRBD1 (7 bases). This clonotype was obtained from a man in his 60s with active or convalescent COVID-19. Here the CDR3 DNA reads TGTGCCACCAGCGAGGGGCAGGGGGGTCAAGAGACCCAGTACTTC. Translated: CATSEGQGGQETQYF.